These 21 T cell receptor beta chains originate from one sample sequenced in a study of blood T cell repertoires in COVID-19. The data were produced by immunoSEQ multiplex PCR, yet TCRdb's version contains in-frame clones alone and is incomplete. The sample carries 30,000 to 40,000 clones, roughly 88% recorded once. The specimen was peripheral blood. These receptor sequences come from a man in his sixties with active COVID-19.

V gene TRBV28 combines with J gene TRBJ1-2; tentatively, D is TRBD1 (5 bases). This CDR3 has 13 amino acids. In germline, CDR1 is MDHEN, CDR2 SYDVKM. With 3 bases removed from V and 6 bases from J, the gap between germline ends came to 11 bases. The CDR3 DNA reads as TGTGCCAGCAGTTTTGGCAGGGCCCATGGCTACACCTTC. It is translated as CASSFGRAHGYTF.

The CDR3 region has the DNA TGTGCCAGCAGTATGGGACAGGGCGAAAACACCATATATTTT. Translating it yields CASSMGQGENTIYF. The V call is TRBV27, the J call TRBJ1-3; 9 bases agree with TRBD1. This CDR3 has 14 residues. The germline CDR1 and CDR2 sequences are MNHEY and SMNVEV (reference sequence). The ends lost 5 bases at V and 6 bases at J; junction bases unmatched: 5.

This chain connects TRBV7-8 to TRBJ1-4; TRBD1 matches at 10 bases. The germline gives CDR1 SGHVS, CDR2 FQNEAQ. The CDR3 is made up of 20 amino acids. J lost 4 bases, V lost 1 base, and 15 bases had no gene match. Here the CDR3 DNA reads TGTGCCAGCAGCTTAGAAACCGGGACAGGGGATAATTCGATTAATGAAAAACTGTTTTTT. Amino acids: CASSLETGTGDNSINEKLFF.

DNA of the CDR3: TGTGCGACCAGGGGCGGGCAGAGCTCCTACGAGCAGTACTTC. Its translation is CATRGGQSSYEQYF. V usage is TRBV10-3 and J usage is TRBJ2-7; D may be TRBD1 (6 bases). This CDR3 comprises 14 residues. The V gene's germline CDR1 is ENHRY and CDR2 SYGVKD.

The V and J genes are TRBV6-6 and TRBJ2-3, with D unclear. Germline lookup yields CDR1 MNHNY and CDR2 SVGAGI (reference sequence). The CDR3 runs 14 residues. V gave up 4 bases and J gave up 4 bases, with 12 bases separating them. CDR3 amino acids: CASSLAGQPDTQYF. DNA of the CDR3: TGTGCCAGCAGTTTGGCAGGTCAACCAGATACGCAGTATTTT.

The gene calls are TRBV28 and TRBJ1-1; 9 bases are a match to TRBD1. Trimming at V came to 4 bases and at J to 3 bases, leaving 9 bases not matched to a gene. The CDR3 has 16 amino acids. CDR1 and CDR2 from the germline V gene are MDHEN and SYDVKM. The CDR3 here is CASSSVKYRGHTEAFF. The DNA for the CDR3 is TGTGCCAGCAGTTCGGTGAAGTACAGGGGGCACACTGAAGCTTTCTTT.

This rearrangement joins TRBV19 to TRBJ2-1; 14 nucleotides match TRBD2. V trimming: 4 bases; J trimming: 5 bases; junction bases outside the gene matches: 4. The germline CDR1 and CDR2 sequences are LNHDA and SQIVND (reference sequence). The length of the CDR3 is 16 residues. CDR3: CASSRLAGGIDNEQFF. CDR3 DNA sequence: TGTGCCAGTAGTAGACTAGCGGGAGGGATCGACAATGAGCAGTTCTTC.

The V and J genes are TRBV5-4 and TRBJ2-3; D gene ambiguous. Germline loops: CDR1 SGHNT, CDR2 YYREEE (reference sequence). The CDR3 sequence is 16 residues long. Deletions cut 0 bases from V and 0 bases from J, with 11 bases between. In DNA form, the CDR3 reads TGTGCCAGCAGCTTGGGGCACCAAATTAGCACAGATACGCAGTATTTT. This sequence encodes CASSLGHQISTDTQYF. Full variable domain (remainder filled in from reference TRBV5-4 and TRBJ2-3): ETGVTQSPTHLIKTRGQQVTLRCSSQSGHNTVSWYQQALGQGPQFIFQYYREEENGRGNFPPRFSGLQFPNYSSELNVNALELDDSALYLCASSLGHQISTDTQYFGPGTRLTVL.

CDR3 loop: CASSLGGGEKLFF. The CDR3 DNA is TGTGCCAGCAGCTTGGGTGGAGGTGAAAAACTGTTTTTT. This chain connects TRBV7-9 to TRBJ1-4, with D unresolved. The CDR3 contains 13 residues. Germline CDR1 reads SEHNR; CDR2 reads FQNEAQ (reference sequence). The V end lost 3 bases, the J end lost 7 bases, and 9 bases lay between the germline ends.

V usage is TRBV11-2 and J usage is TRBJ2-1; 8 nucleotides agree with TRBD1. Germline-derived CDR1 and CDR2 are SGHAT and FQNNGV. This CDR3 has 18 amino acids. After removal of 1 base from V and 0 bases from J, the junction contained 8 bases not matched to a gene. In DNA, the CDR3 is TGTGCCAGCAGCTTAGGGACAGGGTCCTACAGCTCCTACAATGAGCAGTTCTTC. It translates to CASSLGTGSYSSYNEQFF.

V usage is TRBV28 and J usage is TRBJ2-7, with D perhaps matching TRBD2 (5 bases). Trimming removed 6 bases at V and 7 bases at J, with 13 bases between. The CDR3 spans 12 residues. Germline V CDR1 and CDR2: MDHEN, SYDVKM. CDR3 loop: CASSLLTGEQYF. The CDR3 coding sequence is TGTGCCAGCAGCCTGTTGACGGGAGAGCAGTACTTC.

The rearrangement links TRBV19 to TRBJ2-7; the match to TRBD2 covers 9 bases. CDR3 length equals 16 residues. Germline V gene sequence: CDR1 LNHDA, CDR2 SQIVND (reference sequence). V lost 4 bases to trimming and J lost 2 bases; unmatched junction nucleotides: 9. The DNA of the CDR3 is TGTGCCAGTAGTACCCGGGCTAGCGGGAATCCCTACGAGCAGTACTTC. Its translation: CASSTRASGNPYEQYF.

This chain uses TRBV23-1 with TRBJ2-2, with 7 bases fitting TRBD1. TRBV23-1 belongs to the ORF category, with a function that is uncertain. Trimming removed 8 bases from V and 2 bases from J; junction bases left unmatched: 11. The CDR3 length is 16 residues. CDR3 amino acids: CASAARQGPNTGELFF. The CDR3 DNA reads as TGCGCCAGCGCCGCCCGACAGGGACCTAACACCGGGGAGCTGTTTTTT.

The chain carries TRBV5-6 and TRBJ2-4, with D possibly being TRBD1 (5 bases). The CDR3 contains 14 residues. V lost 0 bases, J lost 7 bases, and 11 bases lay in between. Looked up from germline, CDR1 is SGHDT and CDR2 is YYEEEE. The CDR3 DNA reads as TGTGCCAGCAGCTTGGTCGCAGGGCCGAACATTCAGTACTTC. Protein sequence: CASSLVAGPNIQYF.

V gene TRBV7-3 combines with J gene TRBJ2-1; D is possibly TRBD2 (5 bases). This CDR3 has 15 amino acids. CDR1 is SGHTA and CDR2 is FQGTGA in the germline V gene. The germline V and J ends were trimmed by 3 bases and 6 bases, with 15 bases remaining between them. CDR3 DNA: TGTGCCAGCAGCTTTGGTGGCCCCCGGGGCAATGAGCAGTTCTTC. It codes for CASSFGGPRGNEQFF. The full variable domain, with the rest looked up from reference TRBV7-3 and TRBJ2-1, is GAGVSQTPSNKVTEKGKYVELRCDPISGHTALYWYRQSLGQGPEFLIYFQGTGAADDSGLPNDRFFAVRPEGSVSTLKIQRTERGDSAVYLCASSFGGPRGNEQFFGPGTRLTVL.

The V and J genes are TRBV5-1 and TRBJ2-5; the D gene is possibly TRBD2 (7 bases). V was trimmed by 0 bases and J by 7 bases, leaving 16 bases between them. In germline, CDR1 is SGHRS, CDR2 YFSETQ. The length of the CDR3 is 15 residues. The CDR3 loop is CASSLAAGAGVTQYF. The CDR3 nucleotides read TGCGCCAGCAGCTTGGCCGCGGGGGCGGGAGTGACCCAGTACTTC.

This sequence joins TRBV18 and TRBJ2-5, with TRBD2 matching 9 bases. This CDR3 spans 14 amino acids. Unmatched junction bases numbered 3, after V lost 2 bases and J lost 5 bases. CDR1 and CDR2 (germline): KGHSH, LQKENI. Written as DNA, the CDR3 is TGTGCCAGCTCACCAGCGGGGGGGCAGGAGACCCAGTACTTC. Protein: CASSPAGGQETQYF.

V is TRBV7-3 and J is TRBJ2-1; 8 bases agree with TRBD2. The CDR3 spans 15 residues. The ends lost 0 bases at V and 7 bases at J; junction bases unmatched: 5. CDR1 is SGHTA and CDR2 is FQGTGA in the germline V gene. The CDR3 region is CASSLTGGTRNEQFF. In DNA, the CDR3 is TGTGCCAGCAGCTTAACCGGGGGGACTAGAAATGAGCAGTTCTTC.

V is TRBV11-2 and J is TRBJ2-5; possible D gene TRBD1, 6 bases. Trimming removed 1 base from V and 1 base from J, with 10 bases in between. The CDR3 runs to 15 residues. Germline V gives CDR1 SGHAT, CDR2 FQNNGV. The DNA of the CDR3 is TGTGCCAGCAGCTTAGGTGACAGGACCCAAGAGACCCAGTACTTC. This codes for CASSLGDRTQETQYF.

This clone was detected once. This chain links TRBV19 with TRBJ1-1; 9 nucleotides agree with TRBD1. CDR1 is LNHDA and CDR2 is SQIVND in the germline V gene (reference sequence). V was pared by 7 bases and J by 4 bases, with 4 bases of the junction left unmatched. The CDR3 has 13 residues. The CDR3 region is CASTRDRVTEAFF. In DNA form, the CDR3 reads TGTGCCAGTACTCGGGACAGGGTCACTGAAGCTTTCTTT.

V gene TRBV7-8 combines with J gene TRBJ2-7, with 10 bases identical to TRBD2. V trimming: 6 bases; J trimming: 0 bases; junction bases outside the gene matches: 11. CDR1 and CDR2 (germline): SGHVS, FQNEAQ. CDR3 size: 17 residues. This chain's CDR3 is CASSSESGRASSYEQYF. The DNA for the CDR3 is TGTGCCAGCAGTTCGGAGAGCGGGAGGGCCTCCTCCTACGAGCAGTACTTC.